Listed below are T cell receptor beta chains from one sample, sequenced in a study of T-cell reconstitution after alpha-beta-depleted transplantation in children. One entry per CDR3 protein, called by TCRdb with MiXCR from the PCR reads. The sample lists 700,000 to 850,000 distinct CDR3 sequences; roughly 16% were seen once. The sample was PBMCs, mostly from graft donor cells, taken 360 days after TCRalphabeta/CD19-depleted stem cell transplant. The receptors come from a male patient younger than 18 who had a stem cell transplant for acute lymphoblastic leukemia, so the T cells may come from the graft donor. CDR3s include the opening cysteine and the closing phenylalanine or tryptophan. The order of the fields is clone size, V gene, D gene, J gene, CDR3 protein, CDR3 DNA. The D gene is left open where the match is weak. Size is omitted from some rows. Given values are once, few, many or a class for expanded clones.

abundance: few
v_gene: TRBV11-2
d_gene: TRBD2
j_gene: TRBJ2-1
CDR3aa: CASSLVTSGRAGEQFF
CDR3nt: TGTGCCAGCAGCTTAGTGACTAGCGGGAGAGCAGGTGAGCAGTTCTTC

abundance: few
v_gene: TRBV5-1
d_gene: -
j_gene: TRBJ2-2
CDR3aa: CASSSPGHNTGELFF
CDR3nt: TGCGCCAGCAGCTCACCGGGACACAACACCGGGGAGCTGTTTTTT

abundance: -
v_gene: TRBV7-6
d_gene: TRBD1
j_gene: TRBJ2-1
CDR3aa: CATNPEGQGLVGTYNEQFF
CDR3nt: TGTGCCACCAATCCGGAGGGACAGGGGTTGGTGGGAACCTACAATGAGCAGTTCTTC

abundance: few
v_gene: TRBV5-1
d_gene: -
j_gene: TRBJ1-3
CDR3aa: CASSPTTYNSGNTIYF
CDR3nt: TGCGCCAGCAGCCCCACCACCTATAACTCTGGAAACACCATATATTTT

abundance: -
v_gene: TRBV12-3/TRBV12-4
d_gene: -
j_gene: TRBJ2-7
CDR3aa: CASSPLAARSYEQYF
CDR3nt: TGTGCCAGCAGTCCACTAGCTGCAAGATCCTACGAGCAGTACTTC

abundance: -
v_gene: TRBV4-1
d_gene: TRBD2
j_gene: TRBJ2-3
CDR3aa: CASSYMAGAPTDTQYF
CDR3nt: TGCGCCAGCAGCTACATGGCGGGAGCTCCGACAGATACGCAGTATTTT

abundance: many
v_gene: TRBV6-2/TRBV6-3
d_gene: TRBD2
j_gene: TRBJ2-6
CDR3aa: CASSYPPGRGISGANVLTF
CDR3nt: TGTGCCAGCAGTTACCCCCCGGGGAGGGGTATATCTGGGGCCAACGTCCTGACTTTC

abundance: -
v_gene: TRBV25-1
d_gene: -
j_gene: TRBJ2-1
CDR3aa: CASSGGHLSEQFF
CDR3nt: TGTGCCAGCAGTGGTGGTCACCTGTCTGAGCAGTTCTTC

abundance: -
v_gene: TRBV6-1
d_gene: -
j_gene: TRBJ2-7
CDR3aa: CASRPFSGESSYEQYF
CDR3nt: TGTGCCAGCAGACCCTTTTCTGGGGAGAGCTCCTACGAGCAGTACTTC

abundance: -
v_gene: TRBV12-3/TRBV12-4
d_gene: -
j_gene: TRBJ2-7
CDR3aa: CASRPGDAGSYEQYF
CDR3nt: TGTGCCAGCAGGCCGGGGGACGCCGGATCCTACGAGCAGTACTTC

abundance: few
v_gene: TRBV29-1
d_gene: -
j_gene: TRBJ1-2
CDR3aa: CSVDLWKDYGYTF
CDR3nt: TGCAGCGTTGATCTGTGGAAAGACTATGGCTACACCTTC

abundance: -
v_gene: TRBV2
d_gene: TRBD1
j_gene: TRBJ1-2
CDR3aa: CASSEELMAGGRYGYTF
CDR3nt: TGTGCCAGCAGTGAAGAGTTGATGGCAGGGGGCCGGTATGGCTACACCTTC

abundance: -
v_gene: TRBV15
d_gene: -
j_gene: TRBJ2-6
CDR3aa: CATSKRGTGANVLTF
CDR3nt: TGTGCCACCAGCAAACGGGGGACTGGGGCCAACGTCCTGACTTTC

abundance: few
v_gene: TRBV5-1
d_gene: TRBD1
j_gene: TRBJ2-5
CDR3aa: CASSLGTVEETQYF
CDR3nt: TGCGCCAGCAGCTTAGGGACAGTCGAAGAGACCCAGTACTTC

abundance: -
v_gene: TRBV7-2
d_gene: -
j_gene: TRBJ2-7
CDR3aa: CASSLVGSPLEQNF
CDR3nt: TGTGCCAGCAGCTTAGTCGGGAGCCCACTCGAGCAGAACTTC

abundance: many
v_gene: TRBV12-3/TRBV12-4
d_gene: TRBD1
j_gene: TRBJ2-2
CDR3aa: CASSGTGATGELFF
CDR3nt: TGTGCCAGCAGTGGGACAGGGGCAACCGGGGAGCTGTTTTTT

abundance: -
v_gene: TRBV5-1
d_gene: -
j_gene: TRBJ2-3
CDR3aa: CASSSGIITDTQYF
CDR3nt: TGCGCCAGCAGCTCCGGGATCATCACAGATACGCAGTATTTT

abundance: many
v_gene: TRBV12-3/TRBV12-4
d_gene: -
j_gene: TRBJ1-1
CDR3aa: CASSGSLNTEAFF
CDR3nt: TGTGCCAGCTCCGGGTCTTTGAACACTGAAGCTTTCTTT

abundance: -
v_gene: TRBV5-1
d_gene: -
j_gene: TRBJ1-2
CDR3aa: CASSLDEGSWGYTF
CDR3nt: TGCGCCAGCAGCTTGGATGAGGGGAGCTGGGGCTACACCTTC

abundance: -
v_gene: TRBV5-4
d_gene: -
j_gene: TRBJ2-7
CDR3aa: CASSLGQDPYEQYF
CDR3nt: TGTGCCAGCAGCTTGGGACAGGACCCCTACGAGCAGTACTTC

abundance: -
v_gene: TRBV18
d_gene: -
j_gene: TRBJ1-5
CDR3aa: CASSPSRVEVSNQPQHF
CDR3nt: TGTGCCAGCTCACCCTCCAGGGTTGAAGTGAGCAATCAGCCCCAGCATTTT

abundance: many
v_gene: TRBV4-2
d_gene: -
j_gene: TRBJ2-7
CDR3aa: CASSPGTYYEQYF
CDR3nt: TGTGCCAGCAGCCCAGGGACCTACTACGAGCAGTACTTC

abundance: -
v_gene: TRBV12-3/TRBV12-4
d_gene: TRBD1
j_gene: TRBJ1-4
CDR3aa: CASSLPGQDHEKLFF
CDR3nt: TGTGCCAGCAGTTTACCGGGACAGGATCACGAAAAACTGTTTTTT

abundance: few
v_gene: TRBV28
d_gene: -
j_gene: TRBJ2-6
CDR3aa: CAVGDSGANVLTF
CDR3nt: TGTGCCGTGGGAGACTCTGGGGCCAACGTCCTGACTTTC

abundance: few
v_gene: TRBV29-1
d_gene: -
j_gene: TRBJ2-3
CDR3aa: CSVELLEDTQYF
CDR3nt: TGCAGCGTTGAATTGCTTGAAGATACGCAGTATTTT

abundance: -
v_gene: TRBV4-2
d_gene: TRBD1
j_gene: TRBJ1-1
CDR3aa: CASSRARDRERGTEAFF
CDR3nt: TGTGCCAGCAGCCGAGCCCGGGACAGGGAGAGAGGCACTGAAGCTTTCTTT

abundance: -
v_gene: TRBV5-5
d_gene: -
j_gene: TRBJ2-3
CDR3aa: CASQQLDTQYF
CDR3nt: TGTGCCAGCCAACAGCTAGATACGCAGTATTTT

abundance: many
v_gene: TRBV12-3/TRBV12-4
d_gene: -
j_gene: TRBJ2-4
CDR3aa: CASSPDRVAKNIQYF
CDR3nt: TGTGCCAGCAGCCCGGACCGAGTAGCCAAAAACATTCAGTACTTC